Listed here is a single T cell receptor beta chain. The source of the sample is a study of blood T cell repertoires in COVID-19. Turning to the study itself: Samples came from the United States, Italy and Spain, spanning acute and convalescent COVID-19. PBMCs, B-cell-depleted T cells, or T cells provided the cDNA or gDNA that made up the material.

Per the authors' pipeline: Amplified reference gene primers provided the basis for estimating nucleated cell counts. Data came from immunoSEQ multiplex PCR; TCRdb stores just in-frame clones and leaves some out. V, J and clone size reflect that table, while D and trimming were determined from the DNA. The sample holds over 85,000 clones, about 78% seen once. Germline V gene lookup returns CDR1 SGHTA and CDR2 FQGTGA. There are 14 residues in the CDR3. The ends were cut back, 6 bases at V and 10 bases at J, with 16 bases in the middle. V and J are TRBV7-3 and TRBJ1-6; D unresolved. The clonotype originates from a man aged 55 to 70 with active or convalescent COVID-19. Sequencing was carried out using peripheral blood. CDR3 DNA sequence: TGTGCCAGCAGTTATGGAGGGATGGCGTCACCCCTCCACTTT. This encodes CASSYGGMASPLHF.